A single sample gave rise to the 5 T cell receptor beta chains below, sequenced in a study of blood T cells in healthy people across ages. Using a J-beta primer mix together with a sample-barcoded 5' primer, a second PCR was run for roughly 6 to 12 cycles. MiXCR was run by TCRdb on the 5' RACE reads, yielding one entry per CDR3 protein. The table lists 1.5 million or so distinct CDR3 sequences, about 42% of them singletons. Sample: blood. The source is a woman younger than 35 in good health.

The chain is built from TRBV7-2 and TRBJ1-3, with a weak D call TRBD1 (6 bases). The CDR3 extends over 17 amino acids. CDR1 and CDR2 (germline): SGHTA, FQGNSA. Trimming removed 1 base from V and 4 bases from J, with 17 bases in between. Here the CDR3 DNA reads TGTGCCAGCAGCTTAGATTCACCAGGGGTGTCCGGAAACACCATATATTTT. Translation: CASSLDSPGVSGNTIYF.

This clonotype appeared a few times. This sequence joins TRBV20-1 and TRBJ2-3; D gene uncertain. The CDR3 contains 10 residues. Per germline, CDR1 DFQATT and CDR2 SNEGSKA (reference sequence). Trimming pared 3 bases from V and 6 bases from J, leaving 4 bases between. The CDR3: CSASGDTQYF. The CDR3 DNA reads TGCAGTGCTAGTGGGGATACGCAGTATTTT.

This clonotype was seen only a few times. The chain has TRBV12-3 or TRBV12-4 and TRBJ1-1; D gene unclear. Between the trimmed V and J ends, which lost 3 bases and 4 bases, there was a span of 12 bases. The CDR3 covers 14 residues. The CDR3 protein is CASSFEDLSTEAFF. CDR3 coding DNA: TGTGCCAGCAGTTTCGAAGACCTTAGCACTGAAGCTTTCTTT.

With regard to this clonotype: The junction departs from the called germline gene at one end, perhaps through a read error. The gene calls are TRBV9 and TRBJ1-2; D ambiguous. Germline assignment: CDR1 SGDLS and CDR2 YYNGEE. The CDR3 is 13 amino acids. CDR3 amino acids: CTSSVAINYGYTF. In nucleotides, the CDR3 is TGTACCAGCAGCGTAGCGATTAACTATGGCTACACCTTC. The full variable domain, completed using reference TRBV9 and TRBJ1-2, is DSGVTQTPKHLITATGQRVTLRCSPRSGDLSVYWYQQSLDQGLQFLIQYYNGEERAKGNILERFSAQQFPDLHSELNLSSLELGDSALYFCTSSVAINYGYTFGSGTRLTVV.

Worth noting for this clonotype: The germline gene is not matched at one end of the junction; a read error may be the cause. This CDR3 is CATKWDNERFF. CDR3 DNA: TGTGCCACAAAGTGGGACAATGAGCGGTTCTTC. The chain employs TRBV6-5 and TRBJ2-1; TRBD1 is a possible D gene (6 bases). Germline CDR1 is MNHEY and CDR2 is SVGAGI. The CDR3 contains 11 residues.